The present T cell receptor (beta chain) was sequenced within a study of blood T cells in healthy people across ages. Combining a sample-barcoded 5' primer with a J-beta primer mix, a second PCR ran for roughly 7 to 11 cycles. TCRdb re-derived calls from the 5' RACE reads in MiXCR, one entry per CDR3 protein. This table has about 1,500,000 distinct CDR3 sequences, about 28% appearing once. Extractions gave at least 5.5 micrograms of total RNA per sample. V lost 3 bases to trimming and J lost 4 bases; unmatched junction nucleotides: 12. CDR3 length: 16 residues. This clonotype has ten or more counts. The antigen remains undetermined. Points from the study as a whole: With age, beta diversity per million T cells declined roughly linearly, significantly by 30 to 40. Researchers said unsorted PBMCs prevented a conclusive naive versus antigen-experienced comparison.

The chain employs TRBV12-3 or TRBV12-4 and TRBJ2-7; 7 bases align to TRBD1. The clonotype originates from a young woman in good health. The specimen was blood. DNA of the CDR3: TGTGCCAGCAGTTTCAGACGGGACAGCAACCCTTACGAGCAGTACTTC. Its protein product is CASSFRRDSNPYEQYF.